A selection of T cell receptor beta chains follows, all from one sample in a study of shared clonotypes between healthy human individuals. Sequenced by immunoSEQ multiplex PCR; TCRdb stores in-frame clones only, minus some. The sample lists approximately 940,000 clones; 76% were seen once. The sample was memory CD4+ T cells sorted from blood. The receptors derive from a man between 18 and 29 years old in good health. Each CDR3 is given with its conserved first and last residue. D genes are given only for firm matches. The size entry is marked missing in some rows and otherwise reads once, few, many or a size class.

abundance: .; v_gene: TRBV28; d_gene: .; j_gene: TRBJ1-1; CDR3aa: CASSDNREKAFF; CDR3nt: TGTGCCAGCAGCGACAATAGGGAAAAAGCTTTCTTT
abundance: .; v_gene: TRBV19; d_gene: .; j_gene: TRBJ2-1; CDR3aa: CASNLLGGNYNEQFF; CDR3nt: TGTGCCAGTAATTTACTAGGCGGGAACTACAATGAGCAGTTCTTC
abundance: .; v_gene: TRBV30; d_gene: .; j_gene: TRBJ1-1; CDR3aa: CAWGLMNTEAFF; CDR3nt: TGTGCCTGGGGGTTAATGAACACTGAAGCTTTCTTT
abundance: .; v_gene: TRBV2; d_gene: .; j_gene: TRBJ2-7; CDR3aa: CASSEEGGQTYEQYF; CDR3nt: TGTGCCAGCAGTGAAGAGGGCGGCCAAACTTACGAGCAGTACTTC
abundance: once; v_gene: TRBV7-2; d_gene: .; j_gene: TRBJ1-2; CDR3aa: CASSRSAGTEGGYTF; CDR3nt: TGTGCCAGCAGCCGAAGCGCGGGGACGGAAGGTGGCTACACCTTC
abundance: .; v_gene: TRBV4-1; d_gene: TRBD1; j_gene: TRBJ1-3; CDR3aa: CASSQERTGTGNTIYF; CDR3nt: TGCGCCAGCAGCCAAGAACGGACAGGGACTGGAAACACCATATATTTT
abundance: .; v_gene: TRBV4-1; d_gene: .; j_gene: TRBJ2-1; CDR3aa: CASRTVGPDYFGEQFF; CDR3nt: TGCGCCAGCAGAACAGTGGGGCCCGATTATTTTGGTGAGCAGTTCTTC
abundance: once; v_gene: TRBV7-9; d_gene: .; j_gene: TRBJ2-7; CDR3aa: CASSLDGPVHEQYF; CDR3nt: TGTGCCAGCAGCTTAGATGGGCCTGTCCACGAGCAGTACTTC
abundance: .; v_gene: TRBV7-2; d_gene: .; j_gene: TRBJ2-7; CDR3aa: CASSPGYEQYF; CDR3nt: TGTGCCAGCAGCCCTGGCTACGAGCAGTACTTC
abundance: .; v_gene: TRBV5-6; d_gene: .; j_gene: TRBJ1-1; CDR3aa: CASSPLDRNTEAFF; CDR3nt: TGTGCCAGCAGCCCCTTAGATCGGAACACTGAAGCTTTCTTT
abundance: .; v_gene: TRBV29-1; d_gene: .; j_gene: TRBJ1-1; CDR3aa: CSVGVAGAPTEAFF; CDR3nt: TGCAGCGTAGGGGTCGCAGGGGCACCCACTGAAGCTTTCTTT
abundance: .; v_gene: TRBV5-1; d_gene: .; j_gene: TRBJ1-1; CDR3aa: CASSARLDDTEAFF; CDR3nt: TGCGCCAGCAGCGCCAGGCTGGATGACACTGAAGCTTTCTTT
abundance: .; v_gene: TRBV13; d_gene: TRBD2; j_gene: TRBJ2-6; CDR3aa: CASRGSLAGVHSGANVLTF; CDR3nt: TGTGCCAGCCGCGGTTCGCTAGCGGGGGTCCACTCTGGGGCCAACGTCCTGACTTTC
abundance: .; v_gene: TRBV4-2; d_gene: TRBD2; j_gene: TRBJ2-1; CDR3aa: CASSQASGSYNEQFF; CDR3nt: TGTGCCAGCAGCCAAGCTAGCGGGTCGTACAATGAGCAGTTCTTC
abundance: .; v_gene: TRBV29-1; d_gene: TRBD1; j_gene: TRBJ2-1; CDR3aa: CSTGQASYNEQFF; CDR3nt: TGCAGCACGGGACAGGCCTCCTACAATGAGCAGTTCTTC
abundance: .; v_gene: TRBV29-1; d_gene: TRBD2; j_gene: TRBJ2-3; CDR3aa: CSVEGLAFNTDTQYF; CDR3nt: TGCAGCGTTGAAGGACTAGCCTTCAACACAGATACGCAGTATTTT
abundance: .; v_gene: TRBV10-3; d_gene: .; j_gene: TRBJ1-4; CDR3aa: CAISESGVTNEKLFF; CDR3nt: TGTGCCATCAGTGAGTCCGGGGTAACTAATGAAAAACTGTTTTTT
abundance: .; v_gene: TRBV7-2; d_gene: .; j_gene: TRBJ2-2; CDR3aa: CASSSRTGPPGELFF; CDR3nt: TGTGCCAGCAGCTCCCGTACAGGGCCCCCCGGGGAGCTGTTTTTT
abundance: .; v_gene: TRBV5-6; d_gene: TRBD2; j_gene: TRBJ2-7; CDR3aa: CASSPAGASSSLREQYF; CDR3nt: TGTGCCAGCAGCCCAGCGGGGGCTAGCTCTTCTTTGAGGGAGCAGTACTTC
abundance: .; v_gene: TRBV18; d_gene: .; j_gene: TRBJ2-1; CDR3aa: CASSPPGGNEQFF; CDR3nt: TGTGCCAGCTCACCACCTGGGGGCAATGAGCAGTTCTTC
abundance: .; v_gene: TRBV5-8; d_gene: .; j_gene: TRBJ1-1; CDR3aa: CASHQWRTEAFF; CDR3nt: TGTGCCAGCCACCAGTGGAGAACTGAAGCTTTCTTT
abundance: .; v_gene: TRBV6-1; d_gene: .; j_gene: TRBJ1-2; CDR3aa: CASSEEGQGRLDGYTF; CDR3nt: TGTGCCAGCAGTGAAGAAGGGCAGGGGAGGCTCGATGGCTACACCTTC
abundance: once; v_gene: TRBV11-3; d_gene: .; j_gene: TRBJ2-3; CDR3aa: CASSGATDTQYF; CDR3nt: TGTGCCAGCAGTGGAGCCACAGATACGCAGTATTTT
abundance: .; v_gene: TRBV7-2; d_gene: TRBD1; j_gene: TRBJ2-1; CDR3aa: CASSSPGQYNEQFF; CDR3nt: TGTGCCAGCAGCTCACCGGGACAGTACAATGAGCAGTTCTTC
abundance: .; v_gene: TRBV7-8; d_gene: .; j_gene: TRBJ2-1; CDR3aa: CASSLATGRNNEQFF; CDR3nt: TGTGCCAGCAGCTTGGCAACAGGGAGGAACAATGAGCAGTTCTTC
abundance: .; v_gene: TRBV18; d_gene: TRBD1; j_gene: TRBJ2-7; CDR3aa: CASSLGTGSYEQYF; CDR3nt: TGTGCCAGCTCACTGGGGACAGGCTCCTACGAGCAGTACTTC
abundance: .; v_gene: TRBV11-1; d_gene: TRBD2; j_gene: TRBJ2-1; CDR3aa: CASRRGGAIENEQFF; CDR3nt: TGTGCCAGCAGGCGCGGGGGGGCCATCGAGAATGAGCAGTTCTTC
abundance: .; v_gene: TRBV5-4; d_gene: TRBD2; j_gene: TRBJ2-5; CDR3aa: CASSLASGPQETQYF; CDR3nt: TGTGCCAGCAGCTTGGCTAGCGGTCCCCAAGAGACCCAGTACTTC
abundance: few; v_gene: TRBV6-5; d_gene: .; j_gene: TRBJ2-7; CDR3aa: CASSRTGSYEQYF; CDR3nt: TGTGCCAGCAGTCGGACTGGCTCCTACGAGCAGTACTTC
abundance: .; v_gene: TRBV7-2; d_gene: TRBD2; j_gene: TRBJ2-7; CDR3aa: CASSLGAGAQQYF; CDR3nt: TGTGCCAGCAGCTTAGGTGCGGGAGCGCAGCAGTACTTC
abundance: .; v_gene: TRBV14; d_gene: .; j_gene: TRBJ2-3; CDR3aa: CASKEGARTDTQYF; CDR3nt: TGTGCCAGTAAGGAGGGGGCTCGCACAGATACGCAGTATTTT
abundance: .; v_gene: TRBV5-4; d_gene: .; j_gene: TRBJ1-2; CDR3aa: CASSLQGETLGYTF; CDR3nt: TGTGCCAGCAGCTTGCAGGGTGAAACGCTTGGCTACACCTTC
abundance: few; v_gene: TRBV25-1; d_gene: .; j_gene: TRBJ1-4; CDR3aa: CASSESTYNEKLFF; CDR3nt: TGTGCCAGCAGTGAATCCACCTATAATGAAAAACTGTTTTTT
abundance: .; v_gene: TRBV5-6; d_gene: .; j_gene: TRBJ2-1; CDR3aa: CASSLGSINEQFF; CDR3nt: TGTGCCAGCAGCCTGGGGTCAATTAATGAGCAGTTCTTC
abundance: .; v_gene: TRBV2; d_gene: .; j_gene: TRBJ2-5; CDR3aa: CASRRDSKEETQYF; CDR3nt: TGTGCCAGCCGGCGAGACAGCAAAGAGGAGACCCAGTACTTC
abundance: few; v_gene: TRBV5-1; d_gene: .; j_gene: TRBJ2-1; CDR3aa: CASSRGAEANEQFF; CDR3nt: TGCGCCAGCAGCAGAGGGGCAGAAGCCAATGAGCAGTTCTTC
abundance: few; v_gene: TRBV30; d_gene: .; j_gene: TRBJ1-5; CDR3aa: CAWSESSNQPQHF; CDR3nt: TGTGCCTGGAGTGAATCTAGCAATCAGCCCCAGCATTTT
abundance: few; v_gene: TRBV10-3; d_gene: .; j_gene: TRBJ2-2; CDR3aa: CAISQSDSSNTGELFF; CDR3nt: TGTGCCATCAGTCAATCGGACAGTTCGAACACCGGGGAGCTGTTTTTT
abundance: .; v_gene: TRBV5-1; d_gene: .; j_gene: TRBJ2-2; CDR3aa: CASSLDSGVTGELFF; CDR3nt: TGCGCCAGCAGCTTGGATAGCGGAGTCACCGGGGAGCTGTTTTTT